The 29 T cell receptor beta chains below come from one sample, sequenced in a study of blood T cell repertoires in COVID-19. Using immunoSEQ multiplex PCR, the repertoire was profiled, and TCRdb retains in-frame clones only, with some absent. The sample has about 150,000 clones, about 86% seen once. Specimen: peripheral blood. The receptors originated from a woman aged 65 to 85 with acute or convalescent COVID-19.

The rearrangement links TRBV19 to TRBJ1-6; perhaps TRBD1 as D (5 bases). This CDR3 comprises 15 residues. Germline lookup yields CDR1 LNHDA and CDR2 SQIVND (reference sequence). V was cut by 5 bases and J by 2 bases, with 10 bases left in between. CDR3 DNA: TGTGCCAGTAGTCCACAGGAAGCCTATAATTCACCCCTCCACTTT. Encoded protein: CASSPQEAYNSPLHF.

The rearrangement uses TRBV7-8 and TRBJ2-2; perhaps TRBD2 as D (5 bases). This CDR3 is 14 amino acids long. Germline CDR1 is SGHVS and CDR2 is FQNEAQ. Trimming left V 0 bases short and J 7 bases short, with 9 bases between. CDR3 loop: CASSLAVGVGELFF. In DNA, the CDR3 is TGTGCCAGCAGCTTAGCTGTGGGAGTCGGGGAGCTGTTTTTT. Full variable domain (rest looked up from reference TRBV7-8 and TRBJ2-2): GAGVSQSPRYKVAKRGQDVALRCDPISGHVSLFWYQQALGQGPEFLTYFQNEAQLDKSGLPSDRFFAERPEGSVSTLKIQRTQQEDSAVYLCASSLAVGVGELFFGEGSRLTVL.

The gene calls are TRBV9 and TRBJ2-1; tentative D call: TRBD1 (6 bases). V lost 1 base, J lost 8 bases, and 16 bases lay in between. CDR3 length: 15 residues. Per the germline V gene, CDR1 is SGDLS and CDR2 is YYNGEE. The CDR3 nucleotides are TGTGCCAGCAGCGTATGGGGCAGGGGAAGGGATGAGCAGTTCTTC. Protein: CASSVWGRGRDEQFF.

The genes are TRBV6-2 or TRBV6-3 and TRBJ1-1, with D possibly TRBD1 on 6 matching bases. The CDR3 sequence is 14 residues long. Looked up from germline, CDR1 is MNHEY and CDR2 is SVGEGT. V dropped 6 bases and J dropped 6 bases, with 17 bases sitting between them. CDR3 sequence: CASSPSGGYAEAFF. DNA of the CDR3: TGTGCCAGCAGCCCGTCGGGGGGCTACGCTGAAGCTTTCTTT.

This chain links TRBV28 with TRBJ1-5; D gene uncertain. The CDR3 contains 14 residues. Per germline, CDR1 MDHEN and CDR2 SYDVKM. Trimming shortened V by 0 bases and J by 5 bases, and 8 bases separated the two germline ends. CDR3: CASSLWETYQPQHF. CDR3 DNA sequence: TGTGCCAGCAGTTTATGGGAGACGTATCAGCCCCAGCATTTT. Supplemented by reference TRBV28 and TRBJ1-5, the full variable domain reads DVKVTQSSRYLVKRTGEKVFLECVQDMDHENMFWYRQDPGLGLRLIYFSYDVKMKEKGDIPEGYSVSREKKERFSLILESASTNQTSMYLCASSLWETYQPQHFGDGTRLSIL.

This clone has just a few counts. CDR3 in amino acids: CASSFRENQPQHF. The DNA for the CDR3 is TGTGCCAGCAGCTTTAGGGAGAATCAGCCCCAGCATTTT. The chain recombines TRBV7-8 with TRBJ1-5, with D unresolved. The CDR3 is 13 amino acids. Trimming removed 3 bases from V and 4 bases from J, with 7 bases in between. From germline, CDR1 is SGHVS and CDR2 FQNEAQ.

The rearrangement joins TRBV7-2 to TRBJ2-7; 7 nucleotides agree with TRBD1. Germline V gene lookup returns CDR1 SGHTA and CDR2 FQGNSA. The CDR3 is made up of 15 amino acids. After removal of 5 bases from V and 3 bases from J, the junction contained 10 bases not matched to a gene. The CDR3 here is CASSPDPGQIYEQYF. Here the CDR3 DNA reads TGTGCCAGCAGCCCCGACCCGGGACAGATCTACGAGCAGTACTTC.

The chain combines TRBV28 with TRBJ1-4, with 10 bases identical to TRBD1. The CDR3 sequence is 15 residues long. The junction had 6 bases not matched to a gene; V was cut back by 4 bases and J by 7 bases. Per germline, CDR1 MDHEN and CDR2 SYDVKM. Here the CDR3 reads CASSSPGTGVEKLFF. Here the CDR3 DNA reads TGTGCCAGCAGTTCACCCGGGACAGGGGTTGAAAAACTGTTTTTT.

V is TRBV28 and J is TRBJ2-1; no reliable D call. V lost 6 bases, J lost 8 bases, and 17 bases lay in between. The CDR3 is 14 amino acids. From germline, CDR1 is MDHEN and CDR2 SYDVKM. The CDR3 region is CASSSGMRMHEQFF. DNA of the CDR3: TGTGCCAGCAGCAGTGGCATGCGGATGCATGAGCAGTTCTTC.

Only a few counts were recorded for this clone. This chain links TRBV28 with TRBJ1-1, with D perhaps TRBD1 (6 bases). Germline V CDR1 and CDR2: MDHEN, SYDVKM. This CDR3 contains 15 residues. Trimming took 2 bases from V and 0 from J, leaving 10 bases between them. The CDR3 spells CASSLGTRMNTEAFF. CDR3 nucleotide sequence: TGTGCCAGCAGTTTAGGGACACGCATGAACACTGAAGCTTTCTTT.

This clone was counted once. The rearrangement links TRBV19 to TRBJ2-7; no definite D call. Germline V gene lookup returns CDR1 LNHDA and CDR2 SQIVND (reference sequence). V lost 5 bases, J lost 3 bases, and 8 bases lay in between. The CDR3 loop spans 12 amino acids. In DNA form, the CDR3 reads TGTGCCAGTAGTCGACAAGGCTACGAGCAGTACTTC. Residues: CASSRQGYEQYF.

Only one count was recorded for this clone. V is TRBV24-1 and J is TRBJ2-3; D ambiguous. The CDR3 is 12 residues long. CDR1 is KGHDR, CDR2 SFDVKD, per germline. Deletions cut 2 bases from V and 3 bases from J, with 2 bases between. CDR3 DNA: TGTGCCACCAGTGATTCTACAGATACGCAGTATTTT. Encoded protein: CATSDSTDTQYF.

The chain has TRBV5-5 and TRBJ2-3; D is perhaps TRBD2 (6 bases). V shed 1 base and J shed 0 bases, with 9 bases lying between them. This CDR3 comprises 15 residues. Germline V CDR1 and CDR2: SGHKS, YYEKEE (reference sequence). As DNA, the CDR3 is TGTGCCAGCAGCTTGTTTGCGGGGAGCACAGATACGCAGTATTTT. This sequence encodes CASSLFAGSTDTQYF. The whole variable domain, remainder taken from reference TRBV5-5 and TRBJ2-3, is DAGVTQSPTHLIKTRGQQVTLRCSPISGHKSVSWYQQVLGQGPQFIFQYYEKEERGRGNFPDRFSARQFPNYSSELNVNALLLGDSALYLCASSLFAGSTDTQYFGPGTRLTVL.

The chain has TRBV28 and TRBJ2-7; 8 bases line up with TRBD2. CDR1 and CDR2 (germline): MDHEN, SYDVKM. The CDR3 extends over 16 amino acids. V trimming: 9 bases; J trimming: 5 bases; junction bases outside the gene matches: 18. The CDR3 nucleotides read TGTGCCAGTCCCCCCTCCGGGGGGGAGGGCCGGGACGAGCAGTACTTC. Protein sequence: CASPPSGGEGRDEQYF.

The V call is TRBV3-1 (or the pseudogene TRBV3-2), the J call TRBJ2-7; 11 bases align to TRBD2. The germline V gene encodes CDR1 LGHDT and CDR2 YNNKEL (reference sequence). This CDR3 is 17 amino acids long. V was pared by 0 bases and J by 6 bases, with 10 bases of the junction left unmatched. The CDR3 sequence is CASSQDVLAGVYAEQYF. CDR3 bases: TGTGCCAGCAGCCAAGATGTACTAGCGGGGGTCTATGCCGAGCAGTACTTC.

V is TRBV6-2 or TRBV6-3 and J is TRBJ1-1, with D tentatively TRBD1 (5 bases). Germline-derived CDR1 and CDR2 are MNHEY and SVGEGT. V dropped 2 bases and J dropped 6 bases, with 13 bases sitting between them. The CDR3 loop spans 14 amino acids. CDR3 bases: TGTGCCAGCAGTTACCAGGGTTCTAAATCTGAAGCTTTCTTT. Its protein product is CASSYQGSKSEAFF.

CDR3 region: CASSPGYNSPLHF. The CDR3 bases are TGTGCCAGCAGTCCCGGGTATAATTCACCCCTCCACTTT. The V call is TRBV12-3 or TRBV12-4, the J call TRBJ1-6; D not resolved. The CDR3 consists of 13 residues. Trimming removed 5 bases from V and 4 bases from J, with 6 bases in between.

The V and J genes are TRBV10-2 and TRBJ2-7; 9 bases match TRBD2. V shed 0 bases, J shed 3 bases, and the junction held 3 bases outside the gene matches. Germline CDR1 is WSHSY and CDR2 is SAAADI. This CDR3 is built from 15 residues. The CDR3 DNA reads TGCGCCAGCAGTGAGTCTCGGACTAGCGACTACGAGCAGTACTTC. Its protein product is CASSESRTSDYEQYF.

The chain combines TRBV2 with TRBJ1-5; TRBD1 is a possible D gene (5 bases). V was clipped by 4 bases and J by 1 base, with 11 bases between them. Germline lookup yields CDR1 SNHLY and CDR2 FYNNEI. The CDR3 has 15 residues. The CDR3 loop is CASSADSLSNQPQHF. CDR3 DNA sequence: TGTGCCAGCAGTGCCGACAGCCTGAGCAATCAGCCCCAGCATTTT. Variable domain in full (rest from reference TRBV2 and TRBJ1-5): EPEVTQTPSHQVTQMGQEVILRCVPISNHLYFYWYRQILGQKVEFLVSFYNNEISEKSEIFDDQFSVERPDGSNFTLKIRSTKLEDSAMYFCASSADSLSNQPQHFGDGTRLSIL.

The rearrangement uses TRBV2 and TRBJ2-7; D is perhaps TRBD1 (5 bases). The CDR3 is 13 amino acids. V dropped 5 bases and J dropped 6 bases, with 14 bases sitting between them. CDR1 is SNHLY and CDR2 is FYNNEI in the germline V gene. CDR3 in amino acids: CASSTARAGEQYF. Written as DNA, the CDR3 is TGTGCCAGCAGTACTGCCAGGGCAGGCGAGCAGTACTTC.

CDR3 loop: CASRPYRQTTDTQYF. The CDR3 region has the DNA TGTGCCAGCAGGCCCTACCGACAGACCACAGATACGCAGTATTTT. This chain connects TRBV6-5 to TRBJ2-3; D is possibly TRBD1 (5 bases). Germline CDR1 is MNHEY and CDR2 is SVGAGI. CDR3 length: 15 amino acids. Between the trimmed V and J ends, which lost 6 bases and 2 bases, there was a span of 15 bases.

The chain is built from TRBV18 and TRBJ1-5; D may be TRBD1 (6 bases). The CDR3 is 14 amino acids. The V and J ends lost 3 bases and 3 bases respectively, with 9 bases between them. Germline CDR1 is KGHSH and CDR2 is LQKENI. Written as DNA, the CDR3 is TGTGCCAGCTCACCGGACAGTTTCAATCAGCCCCAGCATTTT. This codes for CASSPDSFNQPQHF.

The rearrangement uses TRBV30 and TRBJ1-1; 7 positions match TRBD1. The CDR3 is made up of 13 amino acids. The junction had 3 bases not matched to a gene; V was cut back by 4 bases and J by 1 base. CDR1 is GTSNPN and CDR2 is SVGIG in the germline V gene (reference sequence). In DNA form, the CDR3 reads TGTGCCTGGAAGACAGGGACGAACACTGAAGCTTTCTTT. Translation: CAWKTGTNTEAFF.

The V and J genes are TRBV6-6 and TRBJ2-7; D not certain. In germline, CDR1 is MNHNY, CDR2 SVGAGI (reference sequence). The V gene lost 5 bases and the J gene lost 2 bases, with 10 bases spanning the gap. The CDR3 runs 13 residues. CDR3 DNA sequence: TGTGCCAGCAGTCCAGACACAACCTACGAGCAGTACTTC. This codes for CASSPDTTYEQYF.

The rearrangement uses TRBV7-9 and TRBJ2-1; D perhaps matches TRBD1 (5 bases). Germline V gene sequence: CDR1 SEHNR, CDR2 FQNEAQ (reference sequence). CDR3 length: 17 residues. V gave up 5 bases and J gave up 7 bases, with 24 bases separating them. The chain's CDR3 is CASSQRGSDKLKNEQFF. CDR3 DNA sequence: TGTGCCAGCAGCCAAAGGGGATCTGACAAGCTTAAGAATGAGCAGTTCTTC.

This chain connects TRBV7-3 to TRBJ2-1; D is perhaps TRBD1 (5 bases). The CDR3 contains 13 residues. V was cut by 3 bases and J by 12 bases, with 15 bases left in between. Per germline, CDR1 SGHTA and CDR2 FQGTGA. The CDR3 DNA follows: TGTGCCAGCAGCTTTGACAGCAAAACCCCGCAGTTCTTC. The encoded protein is CASSFDSKTPQFF. The full variable domain, its missing parts supplied by reference TRBV7-3 and TRBJ2-1, is GAGVSQTPSNKVTEKGKYVELRCDPISGHTALYWYRQSLGQGPEFLIYFQGTGAADDSGLPNDRFFAVRPEGSVSTLKIQRTERGDSAVYLCASSFDSKTPQFFGPGTRLTVL.

This sequence joins TRBV10-3 and TRBJ2-6; no firm D call. This CDR3 has 15 residues. Germline CDR1 ENHRY, CDR2 SYGVKD. The CDR3 nucleotides are TGTGGATCAGGTCGAACTCACTCTGGGGCCAACGTCCTGACTTTC. This codes for CGSGRTHSGANVLTF.

V and J are TRBV6-5 and TRBJ2-1; D not resolved. The germline V gene encodes CDR1 MNHEY and CDR2 SVGAGI. The CDR3 consists of 15 residues. Trimming took 0 bases from V and 6 from J, leaving 12 bases between them. The CDR3 DNA reads TGTGCCAGCAGTTACTCGCGTACAGTGTCCAATGAGCAGTTCTTC. It specifies CASSYSRTVSNEQFF.

The J gene is TRBJ1-5, the V gene TRBV5-6; TRBD1 agrees at 8 bases. V shed 1 base, J shed 6 bases, and the junction held 12 bases outside the gene matches. Germline lookup yields CDR1 SGHDT and CDR2 YYEEEE. This CDR3 has 17 residues. DNA for the CDR3: TGTGCCAGCAGCTTGTATGGGACGTCAGGGGGCGGTCAGCCCCAGCATTTT. It translates to CASSLYGTSGGGQPQHF.